This TCR beta chain comes out of a study of Tregs in tolerant kidney transplant recipients. The study, taken as a whole, reports: Biological reproducibility was not directly addressed, but technical replication error appeared minimal. The most relevant donor-specific Treg TCRbeta repertoire apparently came from expansion with activated donor B cells.

On this clone itself: Its antigen remains unknown.

The table came from immunoSEQ multiplex PCR; TCRdb's copy has only in-frame clones and leaves some out. The sample has 100,000 to 150,000 clones; around 91% are singletons. V lost 5 bases, J lost 0 bases, and 11 bases lay in between. Germline V lookup: CDR1 SGHNT, CDR2 YENEEA. This CDR3 is 15 amino acids long. Thawed PBMCs were FACS-sorted into unstimulated CD4+CD25+CD127- regulatory T cells, CD4+CD25- non-regulatory cells, CD4 and CD8 cells. The chain carries TRBV11-3 and TRBJ1-3; no reliable D call. The receptor's source is a human donor in good health. Sequenced: CD4+ T cells from blood. In DNA, the CDR3 is TGTGCCAGCAGCCTCAATAGCGGCTCTGGAAACACCATATATTTT. Encoded protein: CASSLNSGSGNTIYF.